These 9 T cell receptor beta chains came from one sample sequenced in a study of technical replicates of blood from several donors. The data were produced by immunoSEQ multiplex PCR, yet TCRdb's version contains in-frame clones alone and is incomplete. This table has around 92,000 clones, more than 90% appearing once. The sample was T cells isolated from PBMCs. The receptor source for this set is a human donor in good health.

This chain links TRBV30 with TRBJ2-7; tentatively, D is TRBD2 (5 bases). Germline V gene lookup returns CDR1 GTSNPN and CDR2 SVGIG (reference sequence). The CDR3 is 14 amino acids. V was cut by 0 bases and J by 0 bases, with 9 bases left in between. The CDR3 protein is CAWSVGGYSYEQYF. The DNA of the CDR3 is TGTGCCTGGAGTGTAGGCGGGTACTCCTACGAGCAGTACTTC.

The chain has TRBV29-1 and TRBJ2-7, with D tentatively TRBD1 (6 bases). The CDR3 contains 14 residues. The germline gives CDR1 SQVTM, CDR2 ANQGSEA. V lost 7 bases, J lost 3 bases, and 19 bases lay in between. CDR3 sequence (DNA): TGCAGCGGGGACCCAGGGGACGGGTACTACGAGCAGTACTTC. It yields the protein CSGDPGDGYYEQYF.

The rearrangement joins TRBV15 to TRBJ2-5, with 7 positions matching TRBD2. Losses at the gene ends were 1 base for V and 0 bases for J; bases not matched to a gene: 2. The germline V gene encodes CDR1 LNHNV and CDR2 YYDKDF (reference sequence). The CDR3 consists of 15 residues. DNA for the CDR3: TGTGCCACCAGCAGAGGGGGGGGGTACCAAGAGACCCAGTACTTC. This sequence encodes CATSRGGGYQETQYF.

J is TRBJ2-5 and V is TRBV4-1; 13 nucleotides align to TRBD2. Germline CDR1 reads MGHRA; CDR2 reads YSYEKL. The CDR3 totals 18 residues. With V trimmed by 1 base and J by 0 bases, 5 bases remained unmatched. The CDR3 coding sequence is TGCGCCAGCAGCCAAGGAACTAGCGGGGGGGTCCACCAAGAGACCCAGTACTTC. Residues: CASSQGTSGGVHQETQYF.

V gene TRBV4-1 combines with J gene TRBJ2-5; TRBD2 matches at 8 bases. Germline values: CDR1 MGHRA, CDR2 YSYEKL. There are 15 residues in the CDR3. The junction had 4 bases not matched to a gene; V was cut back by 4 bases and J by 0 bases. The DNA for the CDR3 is TGCGCCAGCAGCCTCTCCGGGGGGGACCAAGAGACCCAGTACTTC. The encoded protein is CASSLSGGDQETQYF.

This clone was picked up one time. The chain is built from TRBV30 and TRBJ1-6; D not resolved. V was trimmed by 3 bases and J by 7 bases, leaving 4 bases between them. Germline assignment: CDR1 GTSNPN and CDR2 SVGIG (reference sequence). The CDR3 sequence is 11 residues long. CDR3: CAWRANSPLHF. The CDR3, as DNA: TGTGCCTGGAGGGCCAATTCACCCCTCCACTTT.

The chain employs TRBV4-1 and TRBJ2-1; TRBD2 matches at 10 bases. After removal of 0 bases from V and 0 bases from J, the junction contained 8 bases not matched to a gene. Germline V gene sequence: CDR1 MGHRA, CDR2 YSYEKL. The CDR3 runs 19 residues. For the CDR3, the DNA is TGCGCCAGCAGCCAAGATCGGGCTAGCGGGAGTAACTCCTACAATGAGCAGTTCTTC. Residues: CASSQDRASGSNSYNEQFF.

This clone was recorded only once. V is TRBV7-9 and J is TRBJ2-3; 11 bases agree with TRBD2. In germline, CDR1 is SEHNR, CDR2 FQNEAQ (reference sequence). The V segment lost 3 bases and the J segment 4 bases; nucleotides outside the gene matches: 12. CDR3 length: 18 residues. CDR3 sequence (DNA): TGTGCCAGCAGCTTGCACGACAGTGCTAGCGGGAGGCCAGATACGCAGTATTTT. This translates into CASSLHDSASGRPDTQYF.

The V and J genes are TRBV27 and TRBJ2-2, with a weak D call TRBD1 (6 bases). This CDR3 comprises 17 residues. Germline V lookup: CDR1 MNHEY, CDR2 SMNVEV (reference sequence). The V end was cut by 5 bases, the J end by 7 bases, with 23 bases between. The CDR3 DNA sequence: TGTGCCAGCAGTCAATTTGCCATTATGGGGGACAACGGGGAGCTGTTTTTT. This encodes CASSQFAIMGDNGELFF.